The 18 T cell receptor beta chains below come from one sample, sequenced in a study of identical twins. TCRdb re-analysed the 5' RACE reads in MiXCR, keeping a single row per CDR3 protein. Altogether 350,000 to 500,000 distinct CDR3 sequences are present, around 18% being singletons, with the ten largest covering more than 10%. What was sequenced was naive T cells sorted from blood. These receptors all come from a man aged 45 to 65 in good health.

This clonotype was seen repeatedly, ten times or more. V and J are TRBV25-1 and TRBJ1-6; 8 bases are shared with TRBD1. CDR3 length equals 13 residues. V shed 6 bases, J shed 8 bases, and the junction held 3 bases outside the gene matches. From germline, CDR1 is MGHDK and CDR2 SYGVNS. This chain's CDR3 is CASSLTGDSPLHF. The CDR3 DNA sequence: TGTGCCAGCAGCCTGACAGGGGATTCACCCCTCCACTTT.

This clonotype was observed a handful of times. The CDR3 loop reads CASSLGSPGNTIYF. CDR3 in DNA: TGTGCCAGCAGCCTCGGGAGCCCTGGAAACACCATATATTTT. J is TRBJ1-3 and V is TRBV7-9; D gene unclear. V was shortened by 5 bases and J by 2 bases, with 10 bases between the two germline ends. CDR1 and CDR2 from the germline V gene are SEHNR and FQNEAQ (reference sequence). The CDR3 is made up of 14 amino acids.

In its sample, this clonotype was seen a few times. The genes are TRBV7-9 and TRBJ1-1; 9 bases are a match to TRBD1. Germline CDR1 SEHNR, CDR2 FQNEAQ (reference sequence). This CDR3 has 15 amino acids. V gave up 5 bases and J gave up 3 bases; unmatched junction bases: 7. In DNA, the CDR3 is TGTGCCAGCAGCCCACGGGACAGGGCGTACACTGAAGCTTTCTTT. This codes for CASSPRDRAYTEAFF.

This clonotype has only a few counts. DNA for the CDR3: TGCGCCAGCAGCTTGGCCAGCGGGACACTTTCCTACGAGCAGTACTTC. It is translated as CASSLASGTLSYEQYF. V and J are TRBV5-1 and TRBJ2-7; tentatively, D is TRBD2 (7 bases). The germline CDR1 and CDR2 sequences are SGHRS and YFSETQ. The V gene lost 0 bases and the J gene lost 1 base, with 14 bases spanning the gap. There are 16 residues in the CDR3.

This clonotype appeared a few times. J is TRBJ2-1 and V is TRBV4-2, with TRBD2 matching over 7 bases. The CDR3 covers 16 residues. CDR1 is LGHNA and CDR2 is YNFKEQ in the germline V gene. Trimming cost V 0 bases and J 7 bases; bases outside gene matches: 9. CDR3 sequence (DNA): TGTGCCAGCAGCCAAGACCCGGGGGGATTGGGGAATGAGCAGTTCTTC. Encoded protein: CASSQDPGGLGNEQFF.

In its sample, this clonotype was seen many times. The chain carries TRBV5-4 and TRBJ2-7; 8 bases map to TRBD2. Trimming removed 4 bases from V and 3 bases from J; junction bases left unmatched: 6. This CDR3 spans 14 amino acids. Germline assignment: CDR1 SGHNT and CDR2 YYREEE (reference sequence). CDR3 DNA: TGTGCCAGCAGCCCGGGAGGGGGGAGCTACGAGCAGTACTTC. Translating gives CASSPGGGSYEQYF.

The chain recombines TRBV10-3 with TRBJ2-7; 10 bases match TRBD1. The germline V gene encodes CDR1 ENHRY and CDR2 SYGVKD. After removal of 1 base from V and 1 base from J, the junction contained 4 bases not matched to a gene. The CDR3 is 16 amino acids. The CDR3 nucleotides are TGTGCCATCAGTGAGTTCCGGGACAGGGGATCCTACGAGCAGTACTTC. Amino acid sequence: CAISEFRDRGSYEQYF.

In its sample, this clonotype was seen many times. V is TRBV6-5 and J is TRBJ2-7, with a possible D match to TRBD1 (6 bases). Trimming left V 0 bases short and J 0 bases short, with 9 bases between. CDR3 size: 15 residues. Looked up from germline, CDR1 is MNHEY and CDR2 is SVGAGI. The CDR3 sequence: CASSYSGHLSYEQYF. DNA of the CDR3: TGTGCCAGCAGTTACTCGGGACATCTCTCCTACGAGCAGTACTTC.

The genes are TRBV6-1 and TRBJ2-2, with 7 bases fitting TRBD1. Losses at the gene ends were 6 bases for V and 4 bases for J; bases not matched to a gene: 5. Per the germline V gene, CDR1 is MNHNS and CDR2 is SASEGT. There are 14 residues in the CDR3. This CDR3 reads CASRAGTVTGELFF. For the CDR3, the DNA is TGTGCCAGCAGAGCAGGGACAGTCACCGGGGAGCTGTTTTTT.

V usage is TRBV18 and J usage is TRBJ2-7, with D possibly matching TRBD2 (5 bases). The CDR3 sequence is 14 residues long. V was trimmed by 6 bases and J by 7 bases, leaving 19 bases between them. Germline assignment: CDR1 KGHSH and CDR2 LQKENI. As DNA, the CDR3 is TGTGCCAGCTCTGGACGCCGACTGACGGGGGAGCAGTACTTC. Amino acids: CASSGRRLTGEQYF.

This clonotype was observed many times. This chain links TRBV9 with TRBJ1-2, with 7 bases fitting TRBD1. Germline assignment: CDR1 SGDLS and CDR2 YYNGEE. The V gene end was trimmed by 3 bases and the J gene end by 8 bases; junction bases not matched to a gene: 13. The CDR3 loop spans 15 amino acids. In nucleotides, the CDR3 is TGTGCCAGCAGCGGGTGGACAGGCGGGAGAGGAGGCTACACCTTC. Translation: CASSGWTGGRGGYTF.

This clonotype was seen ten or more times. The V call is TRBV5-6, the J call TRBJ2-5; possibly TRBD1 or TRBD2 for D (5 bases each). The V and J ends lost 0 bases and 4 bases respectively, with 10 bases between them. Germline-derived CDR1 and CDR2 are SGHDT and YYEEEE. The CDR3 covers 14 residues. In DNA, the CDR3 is TGTGCCAGCAGCTTGGAAGGTGGGGGAGAGACCCAGTACTTC. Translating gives CASSLEGGGETQYF.

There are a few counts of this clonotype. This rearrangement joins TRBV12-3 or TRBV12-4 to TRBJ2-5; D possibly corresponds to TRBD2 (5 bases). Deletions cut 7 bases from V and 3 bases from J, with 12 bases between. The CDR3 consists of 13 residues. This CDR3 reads CASTPASKETQYF. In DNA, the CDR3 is TGTGCCAGCACCCCCGCTAGCAAAGAGACCCAGTACTTC.

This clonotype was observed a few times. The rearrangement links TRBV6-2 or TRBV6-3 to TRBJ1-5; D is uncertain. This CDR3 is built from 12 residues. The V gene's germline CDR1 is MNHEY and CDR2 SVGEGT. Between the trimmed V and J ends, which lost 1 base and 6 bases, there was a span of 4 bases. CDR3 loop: CASSYLSQPQHF. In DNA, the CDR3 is TGTGCCAGCAGTTACTTGAGTCAGCCCCAGCATTTT.

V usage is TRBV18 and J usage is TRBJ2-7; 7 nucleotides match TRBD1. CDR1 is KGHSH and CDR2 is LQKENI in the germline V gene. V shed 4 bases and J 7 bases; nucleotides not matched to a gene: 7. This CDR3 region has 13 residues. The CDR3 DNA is TGTGCCAGCTCACAACAGGGGTTTGCTGAGCAGTACTTC. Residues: CASSQQGFAEQYF.

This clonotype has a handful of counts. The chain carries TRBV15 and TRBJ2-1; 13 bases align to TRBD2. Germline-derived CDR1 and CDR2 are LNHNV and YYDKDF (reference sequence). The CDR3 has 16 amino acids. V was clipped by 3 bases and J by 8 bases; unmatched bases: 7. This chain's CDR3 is CATSSGLAGALDEQFF. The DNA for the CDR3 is TGTGCCACCAGCAGTGGACTAGCGGGGGCTCTGGATGAGCAGTTCTTC. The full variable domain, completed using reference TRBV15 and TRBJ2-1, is DAMVIQNPRYQVTQFGKPVTLSCSQTLNHNVMYWYQQKSSQAPKLLFHYYDKDFNNEADTPDNFQSRRPNTSFCFLDIRSPGLGDTAMYLCATSSGLAGALDEQFFGPGTRLTVL.

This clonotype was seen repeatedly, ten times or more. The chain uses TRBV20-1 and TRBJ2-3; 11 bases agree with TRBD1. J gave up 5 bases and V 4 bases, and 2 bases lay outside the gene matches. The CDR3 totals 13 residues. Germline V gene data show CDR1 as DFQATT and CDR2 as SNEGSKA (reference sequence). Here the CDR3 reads CSATGQGGDTQYF. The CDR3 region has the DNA TGCAGTGCTACGGGACAGGGGGGAGATACGCAGTATTTT.

The CDR3 loop reads CASSPDGGLNGELFF. The CDR3 DNA is TGCGCCAGCAGCCCGGACGGAGGGCTTAACGGGGAGCTGTTTTTT. The chain has TRBV5-1 and TRBJ2-2; D might be TRBD2 (6 bases). CDR3 size: 15 residues. Germline lookup yields CDR1 SGHRS and CDR2 YFSETQ. The germline V and J ends were trimmed by 4 bases and 7 bases, with 17 bases remaining between them.